This T cell receptor (beta chain) was sequenced for a study of somatic mutations in cytotoxic T cells in rheumatoid arthritis. As for the study in general: Peripheral blood samples of around 29 ml EDTA were taken from patients directly after diagnosis and before treatment. Flow sorting yielded some V beta antibody-stained T-cell populations at nearly 100% purity, among them V beta1+ cells sequenced for TCRB. General study results and limits: In about an eighth of the roughly 60 patients, the largest CD8+ clone exceeded 20% of CD8+ cells.

As regards this clone: Its target is unknown.

Clones were sequenced by immunoSEQ multiplex PCR, and TCRdb holds only the in-frame ones, with some missing. The sample has roughly 14,000 clones; approximately 84% are singletons. Separation of CD4+ and CD8+ cells was performed by positive magnetic bead selection, and purity was verified by flow cytometry. The source material was CD8+ T cells sorted from blood. The TCR originated in an adult with rheumatoid arthritis.

The CDR3 reads CAVGGGNQPQHF. The CDR3 nucleotides are TGTGCCGTCGGGGGAGGGAATCAGCCCCAGCATTTT. The V call is TRBV28, the J call TRBJ1-5, with D perhaps matching TRBD1 (5 bases). V was shortened by 11 bases and J by 4 bases, with 12 bases between the two germline ends. CDR1 is MDHEN and CDR2 is SYDVKM in the germline V gene. The CDR3 loop spans 12 amino acids.